Presented here are 2 T cell receptor beta chains from one specimen sequenced in a study of CD8 T cells in ankylosing spondylitis. MiXCR, applied by TCRdb to the 5' RACE reads, yields one record per CDR3 protein. The sample consists of 190,000 or so distinct CDR3 sequences, roughly 13% of them appearing once. The sequenced sample consisted of blood, either unsorted or a sorted T cell fraction (not recorded which). Every receptor here comes from a male donor with ankylosing spondylitis or in good health (not recorded which).

The V call is TRBV4-1, the J call TRBJ2-1; TRBD2 aligns across 11 bases. The junction had 14 bases not matched to a gene; V was cut back by 4 bases and J by 6 bases. The CDR3 extends over 18 amino acids. Germline V gene lookup returns CDR1 MGHRA and CDR2 YSYEKL. The CDR3 loop reads CASSRNPMTSGMSNEQFF. CDR3 DNA: TGCGCCAGCAGCCGAAACCCCATGACTAGCGGGATGTCCAATGAGCAGTTCTTC.

This clonotype was counted a few times. The chain has TRBV12-3 or TRBV12-4 and TRBJ2-3, with D possibly TRBD2 on 5 matching bases. The length of the CDR3 is 14 residues. The ends were cut back, 3 bases at V and 4 bases at J, with 11 bases in the middle. CDR3 region: CASSLTGWADTQYF. Here the CDR3 DNA reads TGTGCCAGCAGTTTGACGGGGTGGGCAGATACGCAGTATTTT.